The 11 T cell receptor beta chains below all came from one sample that was sequenced in a study of neoadjuvant nivolumab and ipilimumab in lung cancer. The assay was immunoSEQ multiplex PCR, and TCRdb's table has in-frame clones only and misses some. The table shows about 17,000 clones, with 76% occurring only once. Sequencing used tumor tissue, obtained after neoadjuvant nivolumab, alone or with ipilimumab, at or shortly before surgery. These receptor sequences come from an adult with non-small cell lung cancer.

This chain uses TRBV6-6 with TRBJ2-7; a possible D gene is TRBD1 (6 bases). This CDR3 spans 15 amino acids. Germline V gene sequence: CDR1 MNHNY, CDR2 SVGAGI (reference sequence). V lost 3 bases to trimming and J lost 6 bases, with 18 bases between them. The CDR3 bases are TGTGCCAGCAGTTATGGGACAAAAGGGACCACCGAGCAGTACTTC. Translating gives CASSYGTKGTTEQYF.

CDR3 in amino acids: CASSRGEDTEAFF. DNA for the CDR3: TGTGCCAGCAGTAGGGGGGAAGACACTGAAGCTTTCTTT. The rearrangement joins TRBV6-5 to TRBJ1-1, with D tentatively TRBD1 (6 bases). V dropped 5 bases and J dropped 3 bases, with 10 bases sitting between them. Germline CDR1 reads MNHEY; CDR2 reads SVGAGI. CDR3 size: 13 residues.

The genes are TRBV7-9 and TRBJ2-4, with D possibly TRBD2 on 5 matching bases. This CDR3 contains 12 residues. Per germline, CDR1 SEHNR and CDR2 FQNEAQ (reference sequence). V lost 2 bases, J lost 8 bases, and 7 bases lay in between. CDR3 bases: TGTGCCAGCAGCTTATGGGGAGACATTCAGTACTTC. It specifies CASSLWGDIQYF. Full variable domain (remainder filled in from reference TRBV7-9 and TRBJ2-4): DTGVSQNPRHKITKRGQNVTFRCDPISEHNRLYWYRQTLGQGPEFLTYFQNEAQLEKSRLLSDRFSAERPKGSFSTLEIQRTEQGDSAMYLCASSLWGDIQYFGAGTRLSVL.

The chain couples TRBV15 to TRBJ1-2, with 8 bases lining up with TRBD1. The CDR3 length is 14 residues. From germline, CDR1 is LNHNV and CDR2 YYDKDF (reference sequence). V lost 4 bases, J lost 3 bases, and 4 bases stayed unmatched. CDR3 in DNA: TGTGCCACCAGCACTGGACAGGGATACTATGGCTACACCTTC. This translates into CATSTGQGYYGYTF.

The chain has TRBV7-8 and TRBJ2-2; TRBD1 matches at 7 bases. Germline loops: CDR1 SGHVS, CDR2 FQNEAQ. The CDR3 covers 16 residues. Germline trimming cut 1 base from V and 5 bases from J; bases unmatched to any gene: 7. The CDR3 nucleotides read TGTGCCAGCAGCTTAGGGGCAGGGGGAGAAACCGGGGAGCTGTTTTTT. It yields the protein CASSLGAGGETGELFF.

The chain couples TRBV6-1 to TRBJ1-5, with 7 bases that match TRBD1. The CDR3 runs 14 residues. Germline CDR1 is MNHNS and CDR2 is SASEGT. J was trimmed by 1 base and V by 7 bases; bases with no gene match: 4. CDR3 residues: CASNPTGSNQPQHF. In DNA, the CDR3 is TGTGCCAGCAACCCGACAGGGAGCAATCAGCCCCAGCATTTT.

The J gene is TRBJ1-1, the V gene TRBV7-9; 8 bases agree with TRBD1. J was trimmed by 4 bases and V by 5 bases; bases with no gene match: 3. Germline loops: CDR1 SEHNR, CDR2 FQNEAQ (reference sequence). This CDR3 is 13 amino acids long. CDR3 coding DNA: TGTGCCAGCAGCCTAACAGGGGGCACTGAAGCTTTCTTT. Translating gives CASSLTGGTEAFF. Full variable domain (missing parts from reference TRBV7-9 and TRBJ1-1): DTGVSQNPRHKITKRGQNVTFRCDPISEHNRLYWYRQTLGQGPEFLTYFQNEAQLEKSRLLSDRFSAERPKGSFSTLEIQRTEQGDSAMYLCASSLTGGTEAFFGQGTRLTVV.

In DNA form, the CDR3 reads TGTGCCAGCAGCGTAGGAACAGGGTCCACTGAAGCTTTCTTT. Protein sequence: CASSVGTGSTEAFF. The chain joins TRBV9 to TRBJ1-1; weak D call: TRBD1 (6 bases). Germline CDR1 is SGDLS and CDR2 is YYNGEE. The germline V and J ends were trimmed by 0 bases and 4 bases, with 10 bases remaining between them. The CDR3 length is 14 residues. Full variable domain (missing parts from reference TRBV9 and TRBJ1-1): DSGVTQTPKHLITATGQRVTLRCSPRSGDLSVYWYQQSLDQGLQFLIQYYNGEERAKGNILERFSAQQFPDLHSELNLSSLELGDSALYFCASSVGTGSTEAFFGQGTRLTVV.

The V gene is TRBV25-1, the J gene TRBJ1-6; no clear D. Looked up from germline, CDR1 is MGHDK and CDR2 is SYGVNS. Trimming cost V 6 bases and J 6 bases, with 6 bases left between them. The CDR3 is 12 residues long. The CDR3 nucleotides read TGTGCCAGCAGGGGCTCTAATTCACCCCTCCACTTT. Protein product: CASRGSNSPLHF.

This clone was found once. The chain combines TRBV5-4 with TRBJ2-1, with D maybe TRBD2 (5 bases). The germline V and J ends were trimmed by 4 bases and 1 base, with 15 bases remaining between them. The germline V gene has CDR1 SGHNT and CDR2 YYREEE (reference sequence). The CDR3 is 16 residues long. CDR3 region: CASSAEGSASYNEQFF. CDR3 nucleotide sequence: TGTGCCAGCAGCGCCGAAGGTAGCGCGTCCTACAATGAGCAGTTCTTC.

The rearrangement links TRBV25-1 to TRBJ1-1; D unresolved. CDR1 is MGHDK and CDR2 is SYGVNS in the germline V gene. The CDR3 is 13 amino acids. Trimming pared 5 bases from V and 5 bases from J, leaving 12 bases between. CDR3 DNA: TGTGCCAGCAGTCCTCGCCTGGGAACTGAAGCTTTCTTT. Translated, it gives CASSPRLGTEAFF.